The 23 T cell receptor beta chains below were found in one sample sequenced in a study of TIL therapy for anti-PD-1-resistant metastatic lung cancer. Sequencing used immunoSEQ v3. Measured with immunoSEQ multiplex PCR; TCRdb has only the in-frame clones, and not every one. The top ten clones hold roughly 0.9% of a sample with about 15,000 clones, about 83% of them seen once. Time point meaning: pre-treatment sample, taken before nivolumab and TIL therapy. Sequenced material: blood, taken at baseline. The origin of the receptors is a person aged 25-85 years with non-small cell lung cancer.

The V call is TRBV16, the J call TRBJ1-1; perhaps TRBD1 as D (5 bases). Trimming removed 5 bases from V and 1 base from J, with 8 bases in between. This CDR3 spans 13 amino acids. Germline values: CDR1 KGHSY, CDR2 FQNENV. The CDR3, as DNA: TGTGCCAGCAGCACAGACAGGAACACTGAAGCTTTCTTT. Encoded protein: CASSTDRNTEAFF.

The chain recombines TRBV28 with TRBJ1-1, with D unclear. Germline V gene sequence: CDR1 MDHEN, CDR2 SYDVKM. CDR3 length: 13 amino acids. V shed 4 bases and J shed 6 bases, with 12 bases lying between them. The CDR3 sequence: CASSSWALPEAFF. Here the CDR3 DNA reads TGTGCCAGCAGTTCTTGGGCCCTGCCTGAAGCTTTCTTT.

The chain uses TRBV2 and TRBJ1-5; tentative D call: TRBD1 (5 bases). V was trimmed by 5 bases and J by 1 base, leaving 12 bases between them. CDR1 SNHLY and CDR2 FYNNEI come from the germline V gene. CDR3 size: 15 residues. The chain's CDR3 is CASSKGGGSNQPQHF. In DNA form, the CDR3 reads TGTGCCAGCAGTAAGGGTGGGGGGAGCAATCAGCCCCAGCATTTT.

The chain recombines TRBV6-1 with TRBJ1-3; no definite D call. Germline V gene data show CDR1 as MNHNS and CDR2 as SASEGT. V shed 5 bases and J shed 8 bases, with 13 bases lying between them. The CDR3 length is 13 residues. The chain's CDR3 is CASSQMTGDTIYF. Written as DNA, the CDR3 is TGTGCCAGCAGTCAAATGACGGGTGACACCATATATTTT.

The CDR3 bases are TGTGCCAGCAGCATGCCTGGGGAGGGGCGCAGGACCGGGGAGCTGTTTTTT. Residues: CASSMPGEGRRTGELFF. This rearrangement joins TRBV9 to TRBJ2-2, with 7 bases matching TRBD2. Trimming removed 4 bases from V and 5 bases from J; junction bases left unmatched: 14. The CDR3 runs to 17 residues. CDR1 SGDLS and CDR2 YYNGEE come from the germline V gene. Full variable domain (missing parts from reference TRBV9 and TRBJ2-2): DSGVTQTPKHLITATGQRVTLRCSPRSGDLSVYWYQQSLDQGLQFLIQYYNGEERAKGNILERFSAQQFPDLHSELNLSSLELGDSALYFCASSMPGEGRRTGELFFGEGSRLTVL.

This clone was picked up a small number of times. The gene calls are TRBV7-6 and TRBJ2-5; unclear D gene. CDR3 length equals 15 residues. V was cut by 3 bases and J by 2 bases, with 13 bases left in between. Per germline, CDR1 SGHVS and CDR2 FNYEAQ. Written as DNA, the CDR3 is TGTGCCAGCAGCTTTAATAATCCACCACAAGAGACCCAGTACTTC. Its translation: CASSFNNPPQETQYF.

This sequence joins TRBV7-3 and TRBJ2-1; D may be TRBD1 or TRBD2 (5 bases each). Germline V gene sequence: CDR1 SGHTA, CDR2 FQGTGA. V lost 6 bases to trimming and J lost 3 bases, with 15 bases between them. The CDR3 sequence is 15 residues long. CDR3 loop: CASSPVGERYNEQFF. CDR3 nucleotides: TGTGCCAGCAGTCCGGTGGGGGAGCGCTACAATGAGCAGTTCTTC.

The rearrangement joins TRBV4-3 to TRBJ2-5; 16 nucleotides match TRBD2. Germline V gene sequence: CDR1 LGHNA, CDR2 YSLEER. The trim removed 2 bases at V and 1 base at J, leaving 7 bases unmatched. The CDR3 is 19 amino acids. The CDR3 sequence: CASSQTGTSGRGGQETQYF. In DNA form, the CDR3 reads TGCGCCAGCAGCCAAACCGGGACTAGCGGGAGGGGGGGCCAAGAGACCCAGTACTTC.

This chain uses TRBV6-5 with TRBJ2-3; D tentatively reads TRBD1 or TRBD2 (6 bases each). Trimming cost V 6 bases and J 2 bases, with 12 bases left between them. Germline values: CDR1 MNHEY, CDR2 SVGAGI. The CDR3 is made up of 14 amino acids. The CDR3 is CASRQQGLTDTQYF. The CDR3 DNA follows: TGTGCCAGCAGACAACAGGGACTCACAGATACGCAGTATTTT.

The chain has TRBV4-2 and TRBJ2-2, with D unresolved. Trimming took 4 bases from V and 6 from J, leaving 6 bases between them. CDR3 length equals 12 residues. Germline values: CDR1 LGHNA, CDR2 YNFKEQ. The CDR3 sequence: CASSLSAGELFF. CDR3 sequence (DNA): TGTGCCAGCAGCCTTTCTGCCGGGGAGCTGTTTTTT.

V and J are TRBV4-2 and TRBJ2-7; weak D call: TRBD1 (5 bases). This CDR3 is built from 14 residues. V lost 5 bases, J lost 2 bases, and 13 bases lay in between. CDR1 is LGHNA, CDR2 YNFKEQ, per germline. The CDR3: CASSGTVGAYEQYF. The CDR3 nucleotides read TGTGCCAGCAGCGGAACAGTAGGGGCCTACGAGCAGTACTTC.

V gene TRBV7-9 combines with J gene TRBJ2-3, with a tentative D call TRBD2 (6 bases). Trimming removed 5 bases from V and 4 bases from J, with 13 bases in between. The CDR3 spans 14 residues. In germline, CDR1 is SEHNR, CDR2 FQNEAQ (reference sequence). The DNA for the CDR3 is TGTGCCAGCAGCCCAGAGGACTACTCAGATACGCAGTATTTT. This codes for CASSPEDYSDTQYF.

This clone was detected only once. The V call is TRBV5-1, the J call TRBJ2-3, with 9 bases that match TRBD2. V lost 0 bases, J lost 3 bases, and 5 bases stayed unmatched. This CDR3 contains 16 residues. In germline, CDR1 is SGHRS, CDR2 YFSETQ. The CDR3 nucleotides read TGCGCCAGCAGCTTGGGAGGGACTAGCATAACAGATACGCAGTATTTT. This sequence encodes CASSLGGTSITDTQYF.

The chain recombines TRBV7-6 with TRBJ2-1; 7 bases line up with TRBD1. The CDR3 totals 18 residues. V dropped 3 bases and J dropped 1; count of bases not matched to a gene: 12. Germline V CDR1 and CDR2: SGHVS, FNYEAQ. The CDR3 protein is CASSLGGGSGGSYNEQFF. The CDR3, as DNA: TGTGCCAGCAGCTTGGGTGGAGGTTCAGGGGGTTCCTACAATGAGCAGTTCTTC.

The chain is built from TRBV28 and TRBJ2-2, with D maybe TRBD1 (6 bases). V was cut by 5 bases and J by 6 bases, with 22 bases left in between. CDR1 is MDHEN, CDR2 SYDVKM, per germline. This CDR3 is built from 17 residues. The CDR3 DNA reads TGTGCCAGCAGTCCCCCTCGACAGGATGTCTTTCCCGGGGAGCTGTTTTTT. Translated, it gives CASSPPRQDVFPGELFF.

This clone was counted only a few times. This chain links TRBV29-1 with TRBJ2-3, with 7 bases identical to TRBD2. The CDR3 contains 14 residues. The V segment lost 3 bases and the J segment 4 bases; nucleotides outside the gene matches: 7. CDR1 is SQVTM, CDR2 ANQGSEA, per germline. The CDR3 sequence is CSVEPRESPDTQYF. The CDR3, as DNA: TGCAGCGTTGAGCCGCGGGAGTCCCCAGATACGCAGTATTTT.

The CDR3 reads CASSPGLAPNNEQFF. Here the CDR3 DNA reads TGTGCCAGCAGCCCAGGACTAGCTCCCAACAATGAGCAGTTCTTC. The V call is TRBV9, the J call TRBJ2-1, with 8 bases that match TRBD2. The CDR3 consists of 15 residues. V lost 4 bases to trimming and J lost 5 bases; unmatched junction nucleotides: 8. Germline CDR1 SGDLS, CDR2 YYNGEE. The full variable domain, completed using reference TRBV9 and TRBJ2-1, is DSGVTQTPKHLITATGQRVTLRCSPRSGDLSVYWYQQSLDQGLQFLIQYYNGEERAKGNILERFSAQQFPDLHSELNLSSLELGDSALYFCASSPGLAPNNEQFFGPGTRLTVL.

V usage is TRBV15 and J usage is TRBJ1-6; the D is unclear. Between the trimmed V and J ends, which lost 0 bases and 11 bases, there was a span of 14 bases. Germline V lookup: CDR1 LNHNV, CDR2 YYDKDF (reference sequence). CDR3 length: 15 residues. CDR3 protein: CATSRDFGVTTPLHF. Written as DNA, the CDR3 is TGTGCCACCAGCAGAGATTTCGGGGTAACAACACCCCTCCACTTT.

CDR3 bases: TGCAGCGTCCACAGGGGGGGAGGCTACACCTTC. This translates into CSVHRGGGYTF. The V and J genes are TRBV29-1 and TRBJ1-2; 8 nucleotides agree with TRBD1. Germline V CDR1 and CDR2: SQVTM, ANQGSEA. The CDR3 covers 11 residues. V was pared by 6 bases and J by 8 bases, with 5 bases of the junction left unmatched.

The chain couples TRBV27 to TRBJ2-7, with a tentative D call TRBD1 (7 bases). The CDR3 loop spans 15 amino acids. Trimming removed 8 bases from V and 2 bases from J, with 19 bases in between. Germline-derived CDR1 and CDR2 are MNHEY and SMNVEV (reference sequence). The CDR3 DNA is TGTGCCAGCGGGAGGATCCGGGACAGAACCTACGAGCAGTACTTC. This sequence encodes CASGRIRDRTYEQYF.

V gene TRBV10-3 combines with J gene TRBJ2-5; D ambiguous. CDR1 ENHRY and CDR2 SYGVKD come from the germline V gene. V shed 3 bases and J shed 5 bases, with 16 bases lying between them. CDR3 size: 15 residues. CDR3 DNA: TGTGCCATCAGTGATCCTCGGGCCGGGTATGAGACCCAGTACTTC. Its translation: CAISDPRAGYETQYF.

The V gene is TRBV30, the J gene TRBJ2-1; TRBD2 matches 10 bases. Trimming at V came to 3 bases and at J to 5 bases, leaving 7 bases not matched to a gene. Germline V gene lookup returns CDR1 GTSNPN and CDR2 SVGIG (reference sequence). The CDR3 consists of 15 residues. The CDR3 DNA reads TGTGCCTGGAGACTAGCGGGAAGGTCCCACAATGAGCAGTTCTTC. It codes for CAWRLAGRSHNEQFF.

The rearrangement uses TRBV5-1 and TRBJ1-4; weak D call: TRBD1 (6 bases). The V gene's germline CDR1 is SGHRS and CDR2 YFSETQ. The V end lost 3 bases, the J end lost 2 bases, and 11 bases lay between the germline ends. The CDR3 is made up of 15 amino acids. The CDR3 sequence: CASSSTGMTNEKLFF. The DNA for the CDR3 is TGCGCCAGCAGCTCTACAGGGATGACTAATGAAAAACTGTTTTTT.